These 28 T cell receptor beta chains were all obtained from the same sample, sequenced in a study of T-cell memory formation after mild COVID-19. In TCRdb, the 5' RACE reads were re-called with MiXCR into one record per CDR3 protein. In the table there are 200,000 to 300,000 distinct CDR3 sequences, 15% of which are singletons. Sequenced material: PBMCs or a T cell subset sorted from them (not recorded which). Receptors originate from an adult woman who had mild COVID-19 (a few samples of this study predate the infection). Cell type and time point are not known.

Note on this clonotype: Given a much more abundant clone one base away, this may be a read error. The chain employs TRBV6-5 and TRBJ1-2; tentative D call: TRBD1 (5 bases). Trimming took off 9 bases at V and 6 bases at J, with 20 bases between the two ends. The V gene's germline CDR1 is MNHEY and CDR2 SVGAGI. The CDR3 spans 14 residues. The CDR3 DNA follows: TGTGCCAGAAGTCGGGCCGGGACGCCTCATGGCTACACCTTC. Its protein is CARSRAGTPHGYTF.

This clonotype has more than one count but fewer than ten. The gene calls are TRBV23-1 and TRBJ2-3; D gene ambiguous. TRBV23-1 is designated an ORF whose function remains uncertain. The length of the CDR3 is 11 residues. V lost 7 bases to trimming and J lost 7 bases, with 9 bases between them. The CDR3 loop reads CASIGPHTQYF. CDR3 coding DNA: TGCGCCAGCATCGGACCCCATACGCAGTATTTT.

This clonotype was detected a few times. The germline gene is not matched at one end of the junction; a read error may be the cause. V gene TRBV6-4 combines with J gene TRBJ2-5, with TRBD2 as a possible D gene (6 bases). CDR3 length equals 15 residues. Germline CDR1 is MRHNA and CDR2 is SNTAGT. CDR3 sequence (DNA): TGTGCGAGCAGCCCCGGGGGTAGGGGCACAGAGACCCAGTACTTC. The encoded protein is CASSPGGRGTETQYF.

The V call is TRBV5-1, the J call TRBJ2-3, with a tentative D call TRBD2 (5 bases). Germline V gene sequence: CDR1 SGHRS, CDR2 YFSETQ. The germline V and J ends were trimmed by 5 bases and 0 bases, with 13 bases remaining between them. This CDR3 has 15 amino acids. The CDR3 nucleotides read TGCGCCAGCAGAAATCAGGACTCTAGCACAGATACGCAGTATTTT. Its translation is CASRNQDSSTDTQYF.

The chain couples TRBV5-1 to TRBJ1-3; the D is unclear. Trimming cost V 1 base and J 0 bases, with 17 bases left between them. Germline values: CDR1 SGHRS, CDR2 YFSETQ. This CDR3 has 18 residues. CDR3 coding DNA: TGCGCCAGCAGCTTGTCCCCGGATGGAGGGTTCTCTGGAAACACCATATATTTT. Amino acids: CASSLSPDGGFSGNTIYF.

The table lists this clonotype with a few counts. This chain uses TRBV5-6 with TRBJ2-3, with D uncertain. Germline V CDR1 and CDR2: SGHDT, YYEEEE. Trimming took 2 bases from V and 5 from J, leaving 6 bases between them. The CDR3 has 12 amino acids. CDR3 protein: CASSFLGDTQYF. CDR3 in DNA: TGTGCCAGCAGCTTCCTTGGAGATACGCAGTATTTT.

The J gene is TRBJ1-2, the V gene TRBV9; no reliable D call. V was clipped by 0 bases and J by 8 bases, with 14 bases between them. CDR1 SGDLS and CDR2 YYNGEE come from the germline V gene. The CDR3 is made up of 14 amino acids. This CDR3 is CASSVGPTTGGYTF. The CDR3 nucleotides are TGTGCCAGCAGCGTAGGTCCTACGACGGGGGGCTACACCTTC.

The chain uses TRBV4-1 and TRBJ2-7; 9 bases fit TRBD2. CDR1 is MGHRA and CDR2 is YSYEKL in the germline V gene. V gave up 0 bases and J gave up 0 bases; unmatched junction bases: 6. The length of the CDR3 is 17 residues. CDR3 DNA sequence: TGCGCCAGCAGCCAAGACGGGGCTAGCGGGGACTCCTACGAGCAGTACTTC. Its translation is CASSQDGASGDSYEQYF.

This rearrangement joins TRBV27 to TRBJ2-4; 7 nucleotides line up with TRBD1. The germline gives CDR1 MNHEY, CDR2 SMNVEV (reference sequence). CDR3 size: 16 residues. With V trimmed by 4 bases and J by 1 base, 7 bases remained unmatched. The CDR3 DNA reads TGTGCCAGCAGTTCTCCCGCGGACAGGGCCAAAAACATTCAGTACTTC. It yields the protein CASSSPADRAKNIQYF.

J is TRBJ2-7 and V is TRBV6-6, with 8 bases lining up with TRBD2. V was clipped by 0 bases and J by 5 bases; unmatched bases: 6. Germline loops: CDR1 MNHNY, CDR2 SVGAGI (reference sequence). The CDR3 contains 15 residues. CDR3 DNA: TGTGCCAGCAGTTACTCGACGGGGCGGGGGGACGAGCAGTACTTC. Translated: CASSYSTGRGDEQYF.

In this sample, this clonotype turned up a few times. This chain joins TRBV12-3 or TRBV12-4 and TRBJ1-4; D is perhaps TRBD1 (5 bases). V lost 6 bases, J lost 7 bases, and 18 bases lay in between. This CDR3 spans 15 amino acids. The CDR3 loop is CASSPLGVEGEKLFF. CDR3 nucleotides: TGTGCCAGCAGCCCCCTGGGGGTAGAAGGTGAAAAACTGTTTTTT.

This clonotype was observed at least ten times. V and J are TRBV24-1 and TRBJ2-2; D tentatively fits TRBD1 or TRBD2 (6 bases each). Between the trimmed V and J ends, which lost 3 bases and 5 bases, there was a span of 15 bases. Germline CDR1 and CDR2: KGHDR and SFDVKD. This CDR3 spans 16 amino acids. The CDR3 bases are TGTGCCACCAGTGATCCGTCGAGGGGGGCTACCGGGGAGCTGTTTTTT. This translates into CATSDPSRGATGELFF.

At least ten counts were recorded for this clonotype. J is TRBJ1-2 and V is TRBV5-1; D not certain. In germline, CDR1 is SGHRS, CDR2 YFSETQ. V was clipped by 0 bases and J by 1 base, with 7 bases between them. There are 14 residues in the CDR3. This CDR3 is CASSLADFNYGYTF. The DNA for the CDR3 is TGCGCCAGCAGCTTGGCCGACTTTAACTATGGCTACACCTTC.

The chain joins TRBV3-1 to TRBJ2-1; 11 bases map to TRBD2. The CDR3 sequence is 20 residues long. The germline V gene encodes CDR1 LGHDT and CDR2 YNNKEL (reference sequence). After removal of 2 bases from V and 0 bases from J, the junction contained 12 bases not matched to a gene. CDR3 bases: TGTGCCAGCAGCCAACCCCCCGTTCTAGCGGGAGGAAGCTCCTACAATGAGCAGTTCTTC. It codes for CASSQPPVLAGGSSYNEQFF.

This clonotype was seen a handful of times. The genes are TRBV3-1 and TRBJ2-3; D assignment may be TRBD1 or TRBD2 (7 bases each). V lost 2 bases to trimming and J lost 0 bases, with 15 bases between them. This CDR3 region has 17 residues. Germline values: CDR1 LGHDT, CDR2 YNNKEL (reference sequence). The CDR3 here is CASSQSGTAASTDTQYF. The CDR3 region has the DNA TGTGCCAGCAGCCAAAGCGGGACAGCAGCTAGCACAGATACGCAGTATTTT.

The gene calls are TRBV12-5 and TRBJ1-3; D is uncertain. Germline-derived CDR1 and CDR2 are LGHNT and FRNRAP. V shed 4 bases and J shed 3 bases, with 4 bases lying between them. The CDR3 extends over 12 amino acids. In DNA form, the CDR3 reads TGTGCTAGTGGTTCGGATGGAAACACCATATATTTT. Translating it yields CASGSDGNTIYF.

This clonotype has just a few counts. The CDR3 DNA follows: TGTGCCACCAGTGGCGGGACAGGGGGCTTGGGCCAGCCCCAGCATTTT. The encoded protein is CATSGGTGGLGQPQHF. The chain uses TRBV24-1 and TRBJ1-5, with 12 bases identical to TRBD1. V gave up 5 bases and J gave up 7 bases; unmatched junction bases: 8. CDR1 is KGHDR, CDR2 SFDVKD, per germline. This CDR3 is 16 amino acids long.

The J gene is TRBJ2-1, the V gene TRBV4-2; 8 bases are a match to TRBD1. The CDR3 extends over 16 amino acids. V shed 4 bases, J shed 5 bases, and the junction held 10 bases outside the gene matches. CDR1 is LGHNA, CDR2 YNFKEQ, per germline. Written as DNA, the CDR3 is TGTGCCAGCAGCCCAAAGATGGGACAGGAGGACAATGAGCAGTTCTTC. Its translation: CASSPKMGQEDNEQFF.

This clonotype has only a few counts. CDR3 protein: CASQYRGSSYEQYF. The CDR3, as DNA: TGTGCCAGCCAATACAGGGGTAGCTCCTACGAGCAGTACTTC. V gene TRBV27 combines with J gene TRBJ2-7, with 7 bases matching TRBD1. Germline V gives CDR1 MNHEY, CDR2 SMNVEV (reference sequence). This CDR3 has 14 amino acids. The V and J ends lost 8 bases and 0 bases, in that order; junction bases with no gene match: 7.

This clonotype was counted a few times. The V gene is TRBV6-1, the J gene TRBJ2-1, with 8 bases identical to TRBD2. The CDR3 is made up of 14 amino acids. Germline CDR1 is MNHNS and CDR2 is SASEGT. V lost 4 bases, J lost 4 bases, and 3 bases stayed unmatched. CDR3 nucleotide sequence: TGTGCCAGCAGTGCCGGGACTAGATACAATGAGCAGTTCTTC. Translating it yields CASSAGTRYNEQFF.

The rearrangement links TRBV12-3 or TRBV12-4 to TRBJ1-2; a weak D match, TRBD1 (5 bases). The CDR3 contains 16 residues. V was trimmed by 5 bases and J by 3 bases, leaving 19 bases between them. CDR3 bases: TGTGCCAGCAGTCTCACCCCGACAGCTTCACACTATGGCTACACCTTC. It encodes CASSLTPTASHYGYTF.

The V gene is TRBV28, the J gene TRBJ1-1, with TRBD1 identical over 11 bases. Germline V gene sequence: CDR1 MDHEN, CDR2 SYDVKM. This CDR3 has 17 residues. After removal of 7 bases from V and 0 bases from J, the junction contained 10 bases not matched to a gene. CDR3 bases: TGTGCCAGCACCCTAGGGCGGGACAGGGGGATGAACACTGAAGCTTTCTTT. Protein: CASTLGRDRGMNTEAFF.

This clonotype was seen only a few times. The chain joins TRBV29-1 to TRBJ2-7, with 10 bases identical to TRBD1. Trimming took 6 bases from V and 5 from J; bases not matched to a gene: 7. The germline CDR1 and CDR2 sequences are SQVTM and ANQGSEA. This CDR3 has 13 residues. The CDR3 DNA reads TGCAGCGTGAGGGGACAGGGGAATAACGAGCAGTACTTC. Residues: CSVRGQGNNEQYF.

The chain links TRBV18 to TRBJ1-2; possibly TRBD1 for D (5 bases). V lost 1 base, J lost 3 bases, and 12 bases lay in between. The CDR3 is made up of 15 amino acids. Germline V CDR1 and CDR2: KGHSH, LQKENI. CDR3 sequence reads: CASSPQEGKDYGYTF. CDR3 DNA: TGTGCCAGCTCACCACAGGAGGGGAAGGACTATGGCTACACCTTC. Using reference TRBV18 and TRBJ1-2 for the parts outside the CDR3, the full variable domain is NAGVMQNPRHLVRRRGQEARLRCSPMKGHSHVYWYRQLPEEGLKFMVYLQKENIIDESGMPKERFSAEFPKEGPSILRIQQVVRGDSAAYFCASSPQEGKDYGYTFGSGTRLTVV.

This clonotype appeared a few times. The J gene is TRBJ2-1, the V gene TRBV24-1, with D perhaps TRBD2 (5 bases). Germline CDR1 KGHDR, CDR2 SFDVKD. The ends were cut back, 3 bases at V and 7 bases at J, with 12 bases in the middle. CDR3 size: 14 residues. The DNA for the CDR3 is TGTGCCACCAGTGATCCGCCAGGACTTAATGAGCAGTTCTTC. It is translated as CATSDPPGLNEQFF.

The CDR3 loop reads CASRRLGTADTQYF. Written as DNA, the CDR3 is TGTGCCAGCAGACGCCTAGGGACAGCGGATACGCAGTATTTT. This chain links TRBV27 with TRBJ2-3; 7 bases fit TRBD1. Germline V gene lookup returns CDR1 MNHEY and CDR2 SMNVEV (reference sequence). This CDR3 has 14 residues. The junction had 9 bases not matched to a gene; V was cut back by 6 bases and J by 6 bases.

A few counts support this clonotype. The rearrangement joins TRBV6-5 to TRBJ1-6; D might be TRBD1 (5 bases). Trimming cost V 8 bases and J 7 bases, with 21 bases left between them. Per the germline V gene, CDR1 is MNHEY and CDR2 is SVGAGI. This CDR3 is 16 amino acids long. The CDR3 is CASGDWTTPSNSPLHF. The CDR3 bases are TGTGCCAGCGGAGACTGGACAACGCCCTCCAATTCACCCCTCCACTTT.

The CDR3 here is CATSRGVAGRGYEQYF. CDR3 DNA: TGTGCCACCAGCAGAGGAGTAGCGGGTAGGGGCTACGAGCAGTACTTC. The chain uses TRBV15 and TRBJ2-7; TRBD2 matches 7 bases. There are 16 residues in the CDR3. CDR1 LNHNV and CDR2 YYDKDF come from the germline V gene (reference sequence). Trimming at V came to 1 base and at J to 3 bases, leaving 9 bases not matched to a gene. Drawing the rest from reference TRBV15 and TRBJ2-7, the complete variable domain is DAMVIQNPRYQVTQFGKPVTLSCSQTLNHNVMYWYQQKSSQAPKLLFHYYDKDFNNEADTPDNFQSRRPNTSFCFLDIRSPGLGDTAMYLCATSRGVAGRGYEQYFGPGTRLTVT.